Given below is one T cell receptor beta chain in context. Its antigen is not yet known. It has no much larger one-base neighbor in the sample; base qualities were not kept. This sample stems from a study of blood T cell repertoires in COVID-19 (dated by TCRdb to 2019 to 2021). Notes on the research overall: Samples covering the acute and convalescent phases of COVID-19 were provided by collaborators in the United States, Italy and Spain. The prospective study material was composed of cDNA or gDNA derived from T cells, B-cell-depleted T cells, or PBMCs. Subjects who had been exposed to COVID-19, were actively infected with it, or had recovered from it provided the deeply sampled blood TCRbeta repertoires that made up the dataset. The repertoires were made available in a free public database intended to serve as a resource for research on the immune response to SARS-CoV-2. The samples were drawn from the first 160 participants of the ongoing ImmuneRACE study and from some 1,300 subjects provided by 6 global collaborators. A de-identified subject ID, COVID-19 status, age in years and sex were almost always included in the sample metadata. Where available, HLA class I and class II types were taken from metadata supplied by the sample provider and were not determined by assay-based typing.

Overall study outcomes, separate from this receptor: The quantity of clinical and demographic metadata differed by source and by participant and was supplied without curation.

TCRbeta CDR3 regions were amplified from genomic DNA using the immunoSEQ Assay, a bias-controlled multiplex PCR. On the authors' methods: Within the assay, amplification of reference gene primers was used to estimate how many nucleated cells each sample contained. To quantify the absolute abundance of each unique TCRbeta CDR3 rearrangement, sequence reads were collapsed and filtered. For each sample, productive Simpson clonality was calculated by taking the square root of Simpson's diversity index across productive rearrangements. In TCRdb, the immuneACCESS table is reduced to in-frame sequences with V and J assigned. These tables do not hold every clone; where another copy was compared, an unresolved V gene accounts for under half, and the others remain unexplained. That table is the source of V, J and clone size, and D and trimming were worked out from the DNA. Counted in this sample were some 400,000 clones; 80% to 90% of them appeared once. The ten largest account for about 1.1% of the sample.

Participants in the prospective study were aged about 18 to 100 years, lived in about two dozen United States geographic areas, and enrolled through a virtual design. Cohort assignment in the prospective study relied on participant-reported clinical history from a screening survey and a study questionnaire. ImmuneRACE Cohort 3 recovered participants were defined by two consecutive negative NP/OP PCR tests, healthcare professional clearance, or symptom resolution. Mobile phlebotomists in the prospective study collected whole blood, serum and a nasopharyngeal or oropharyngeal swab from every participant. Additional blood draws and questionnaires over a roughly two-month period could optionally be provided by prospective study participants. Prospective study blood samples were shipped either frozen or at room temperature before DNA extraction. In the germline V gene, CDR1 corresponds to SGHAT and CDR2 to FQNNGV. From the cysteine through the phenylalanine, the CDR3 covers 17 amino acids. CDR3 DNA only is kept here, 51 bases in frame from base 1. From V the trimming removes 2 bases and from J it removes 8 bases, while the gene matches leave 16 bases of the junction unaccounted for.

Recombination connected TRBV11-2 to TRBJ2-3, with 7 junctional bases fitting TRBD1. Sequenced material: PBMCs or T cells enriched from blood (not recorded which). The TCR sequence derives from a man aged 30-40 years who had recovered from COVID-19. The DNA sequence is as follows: TGTGCCAGCAGCTTACGCCCCGACAGGGCCTCCTTTACTACGCAGTATTTT. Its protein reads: CASSLRPDRASFTTQYF.